This T cell receptor beta chain was identified during a study of cytomegalovirus exposure and HLA in healthy donors. Study-wide findings and caveats: In a later analysis, V- and J-gene trimming of beta chains associated with a DCLRE1C missense variant, replicated independently. It was reported in a later analysis that an Asian-associated ancestry cluster showed fewer N-insertions than the approximately 670-donor mean.

Primers: 60 Vbeta forward and 13 Jbeta reverse. Assay used: immunoSEQ multiplex PCR; TCRdb lists only in-frame clones, some missing. The data hold under 250,000 clones, with about 80% observed a single time. Remarks on this clone: The target antigen is unknown.

Between the trimmed V and J ends, which lost 1 base and 10 bases, there was a span of 8 bases. Germline CDR1 reads SGHNT; CDR2 reads YENEEA. The CDR3 is 12 amino acids. This receptor was obtained from a woman in her fifties or sixties in good health and CMV-seropositive. This chain links TRBV11-3 with TRBJ2-1, with D possibly TRBD2 on 6 matching bases. Input material: PBMCs. CDR3 loop: CASSLGGDEQFF. The CDR3 DNA is TGTGCCAGCAGCTTAGGGGGGGACGAGCAGTTCTTC.